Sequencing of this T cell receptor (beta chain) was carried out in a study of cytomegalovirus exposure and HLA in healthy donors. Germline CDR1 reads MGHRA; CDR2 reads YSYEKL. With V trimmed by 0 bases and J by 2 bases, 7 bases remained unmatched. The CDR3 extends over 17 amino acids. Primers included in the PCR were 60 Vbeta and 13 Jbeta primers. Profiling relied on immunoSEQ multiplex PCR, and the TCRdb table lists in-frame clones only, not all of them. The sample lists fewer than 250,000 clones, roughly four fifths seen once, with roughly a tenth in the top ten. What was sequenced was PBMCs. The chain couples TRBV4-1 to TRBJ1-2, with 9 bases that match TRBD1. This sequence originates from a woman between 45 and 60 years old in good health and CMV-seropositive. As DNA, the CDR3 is TGCGCCAGCAGCCAAGATAGAGGGACAGGGAGGAACTATGGCTACACCTTC. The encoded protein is CASSQDRGTGRNYGYTF.